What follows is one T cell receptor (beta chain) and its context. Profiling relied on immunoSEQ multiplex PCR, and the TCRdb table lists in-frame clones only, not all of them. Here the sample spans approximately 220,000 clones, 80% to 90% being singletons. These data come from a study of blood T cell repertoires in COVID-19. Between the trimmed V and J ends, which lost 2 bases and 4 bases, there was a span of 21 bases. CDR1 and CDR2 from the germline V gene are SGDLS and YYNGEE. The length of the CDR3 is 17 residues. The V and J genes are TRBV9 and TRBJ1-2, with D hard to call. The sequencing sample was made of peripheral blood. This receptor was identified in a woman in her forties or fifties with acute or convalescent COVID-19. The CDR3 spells CASSVERSGQEVYGYTF. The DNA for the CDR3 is TGTGCCAGCAGCGTGGAGAGGAGCGGTCAGGAGGTCTATGGCTACACCTTC. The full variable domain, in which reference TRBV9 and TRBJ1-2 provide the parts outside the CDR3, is DSGVTQTPKHLITATGQRVTLRCSPRSGDLSVYWYQQSLDQGLQFLIQYYNGEERAKGNILERFSAQQFPDLHSELNLSSLELGDSALYFCASSVERSGQEVYGYTFGSGTRLTVV.